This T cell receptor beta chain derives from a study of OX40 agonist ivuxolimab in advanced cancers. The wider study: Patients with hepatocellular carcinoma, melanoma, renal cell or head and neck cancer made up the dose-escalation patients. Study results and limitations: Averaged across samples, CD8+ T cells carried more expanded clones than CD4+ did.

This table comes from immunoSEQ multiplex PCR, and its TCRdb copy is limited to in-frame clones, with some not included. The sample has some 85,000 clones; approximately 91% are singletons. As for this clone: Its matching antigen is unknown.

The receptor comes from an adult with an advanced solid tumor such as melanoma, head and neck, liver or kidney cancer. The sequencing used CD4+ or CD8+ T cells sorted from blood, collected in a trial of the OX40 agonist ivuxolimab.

CDR3 sequence (DNA): TGTGCCAGCAGGGACGGATGGCGGTTAGATACGCAGTATTTT. Its translation is CASRDGWRLDTQYF. The rearrangement uses TRBV6-1 and TRBJ2-3; D remains unclear. CDR1 MNHNS and CDR2 SASEGT come from the germline V gene. V was trimmed by 6 bases and J by 5 bases, leaving 15 bases between them. The CDR3 is made up of 14 amino acids.